This TCR beta chain was sequenced during a study of OX40 agonist ivuxolimab in advanced cancers. Study-wide results and caveats: Expanded clones tended on average to be more numerous among CD8+ T cells than CD4+.

Details on this clone: The antigen is unknown.

The CDR3 loop spans 13 amino acids. Trimming left V 3 bases short and J 1 base short, with 9 bases between. CDR1 is GTSNPN and CDR2 is SVGIG in the germline V gene (reference sequence). The repertoire was sequenced with immunoSEQ multiplex PCR; TCRdb's copy has only in-frame clones and lacks some. This sample carries 70,000 to 80,000 clones, around 86% of them seen once, and the ten largest clones take under 0.85%. This specimen was CD4+ or CD8+ T cells sorted from blood, taken in a trial of the OX40 agonist ivuxolimab. V and J are TRBV30 and TRBJ1-1; no firm D call. The TCR sequence derives from an adult with an advanced solid tumor such as melanoma, head and neck, liver or kidney cancer. CDR3 nucleotide sequence: TGTGCCTGGAGACCCCGAGGGAACACTGAAGCTTTCTTT. It encodes CAWRPRGNTEAFF. The whole variable domain, filled in from reference TRBV30 and TRBJ1-1, reads SQTIHQWPATLVQPVGSPLSLECTVEGTSNPNLYWYRQAAGRGLQLLFYSVGIGQISSEVPQNLSASRPQDRQFILSSKKLLLSDSGFYLCAWRPRGNTEAFFGQGTRLTVV.